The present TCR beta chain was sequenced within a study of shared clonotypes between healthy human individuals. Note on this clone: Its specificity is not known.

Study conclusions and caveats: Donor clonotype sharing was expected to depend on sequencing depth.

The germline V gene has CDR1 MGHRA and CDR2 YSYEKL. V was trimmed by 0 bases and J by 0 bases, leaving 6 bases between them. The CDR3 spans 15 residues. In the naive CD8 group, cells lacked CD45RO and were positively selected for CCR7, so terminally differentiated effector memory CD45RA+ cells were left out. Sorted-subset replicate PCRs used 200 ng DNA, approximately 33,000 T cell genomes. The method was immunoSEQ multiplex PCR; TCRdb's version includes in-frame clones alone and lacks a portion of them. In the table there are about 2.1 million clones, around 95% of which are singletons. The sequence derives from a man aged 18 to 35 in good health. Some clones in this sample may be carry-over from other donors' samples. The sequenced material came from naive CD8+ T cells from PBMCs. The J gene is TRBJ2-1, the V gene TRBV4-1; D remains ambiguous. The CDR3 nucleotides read TGCGCCAGCAGCCAAGAAGACTTCTCCTACAATGAGCAGTTCTTC. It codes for CASSQEDFSYNEQFF.